A selection of T cell receptor beta chains follows, all from one sample in a study of T cells in tuberculosis. Only in-frame clones appear in the TCRdb table, and some are missing; sequencing was by immunoSEQ multiplex PCR. This table has 25,000 to 35,000 clones, 94% appearing once. Sample: PBMCs. These receptors all come from a donor between 10 and 35 years old with latent tuberculosis or without tuberculosis infection. CDR3s include the opening cysteine and the closing phenylalanine or tryptophan. D genes are given only for firm matches. Clone size is shown for a subset of rows, as once, few, many or a class of expanded clone.

J gene | clone size | V gene | D gene | CDR3 protein | CDR3 DNA
TRBJ2-2 | - | TRBV10-3 | TRBD2 | CAISESGPPGGGELFF | TGTGCCATCAGTGAGTCGGGGCCTCCGGGAGGCGGGGAGCTGTTTTTT
TRBJ2-2 | - | TRBV11-2 | - | CASSSGHRNTGELFF | TGTGCCAGCAGCTCGGGACATAGGAACACCGGGGAGCTGTTTTTT
TRBJ2-7 | - | TRBV27 | TRBD1 | CASSRGSGQGVYEQYF | TGTGCCAGCAGCCGTGGTTCAGGACAGGGGGTCTACGAGCAGTACTTC
TRBJ2-7 | - | TRBV4-1 | - | CASSQGEALAYEQYF | TGCGCCAGCAGCCAAGGAGAGGCGTTGGCCTACGAGCAGTACTTC
TRBJ1-1 | - | TRBV6-1 | - | CASNEQLLESEAFF | TGTGCCAGCAATGAGCAGCTACTAGAGAGTGAAGCTTTCTTT
TRBJ1-2 | - | TRBV2 | TRBD1 | CASSEAGTGYHGYTF | TGTGCCAGCAGTGAAGCGGGGACAGGGTACCATGGCTACACCTTC
TRBJ2-7 | - | TRBV27 | TRBD1 | CASSPGTGYEQYF | TGTGCCAGCAGTCCGGGGACAGGCTACGAGCAGTACTTC
TRBJ2-1 | - | TRBV11-2 | - | CASSSRQGGVEQFF | TGTGCCAGCAGCTCCCGTCAGGGTGGGGTTGAGCAGTTCTTC
TRBJ2-1 | - | TRBV5-1 | - | CASSLDGTGYSYNEQFF | TGCGCCAGCAGCTTGGATGGTACAGGCTACTCCTACAATGAGCAGTTCTTC
TRBJ2-5 | - | TRBV18 | TRBD1 | CASSLGQGDQETQYF | TGTGCCAGCTCACTCGGACAGGGTGACCAAGAGACCCAGTACTTC
TRBJ2-6 | once | TRBV28 | - | CASTIDSLSGANVLTF | TGTGCCAGCACTATCGACTCTCTATCTGGGGCCAACGTCCTGACTTTC
TRBJ1-5 | - | TRBV30 | TRBD1 | CAWSGDRVQSAQHF | TGTGCCTGGAGTGGGGACAGGGTTCAATCAGCCCAGCATTTT
TRBJ1-5 | - | TRBV19 | - | CASSPAAASNQPQHF | TGTGCCAGTAGTCCCGCGGCGGCTTCAAATCAGCCCCAGCATTTT
TRBJ1-1 | - | TRBV25-1 | - | CASSSGGISEAFF | TGTGCCAGCAGTTCGGGGGGCATAAGTGAAGCTTTCTTT
TRBJ2-7 | - | TRBV5-1 | TRBD1 | CASSPPSPQGYSYEQYF | TGCGCCAGCAGCCCCCCTTCTCCACAGGGGTACTCGTACGAGCAGTACTTC
TRBJ2-1 | few | TRBV5-1 | - | CASSKGEWEGIQFYNEQFF | TGCGCCAGCAGCAAGGGGGAGTGGGAGGGTATACAATTCTACAATGAGCAGTTCTTC
TRBJ1-3 | - | TRBV10-3 | - | CAISDTGIVGNTIYF | TGTGCCATCAGTGATACAGGGATCGTTGGAAACACCATATATTTT
TRBJ1-2 | - | TRBV28 | TRBD1 | CASSTTGAGGYTF | TGTGCCAGCAGTACTACAGGGGCAGGTGGCTACACCTTC
TRBJ1-2 | - | TRBV7-2 | - | CASSIRDTIDYTF | TGTGCCAGCAGCATCCGGGACACGATCGACTACACCTTC
TRBJ2-7 | - | TRBV23-1 | TRBD2 | CASSQMGAKREREQYF | TGCGCCAGCAGTCAAATGGGGGCAAAGCGGGAGCGCGAGCAGTACTTC
TRBJ1-3 | - | TRBV6-1 | - | CASSEATSFHSGNTIYF | TGTGCCAGCAGTGAAGCTACTAGCTTTCATTCGGGAAACACCATATATTTT
TRBJ1-5 | - | TRBV6-5 | - | CASSPGGLNQPQHF | TGTGCCAGCAGCCCGGGGGGCCTCAATCAGCCCCAGCATTTT
TRBJ2-5 | - | TRBV30 | - | CSIQGSFQETQYF | TGTTCAATTCAAGGGAGTTTCCAAGAGACCCAGTACTTC
TRBJ1-1 | - | TRBV11-1 | - | CASSLEAPYQVSNTEAFF | TGTGCCAGCAGCTTAGAGGCGCCGTATCAGGTGTCGAACACTGAAGCTTTCTTT
TRBJ1-2 | - | TRBV29-1 | TRBD1 | CSVEDRRQGAGGYTF | TGCAGCGTTGAAGATCGGAGACAGGGGGCCGGTGGCTACACCTTC
TRBJ2-3 | - | TRBV2 | TRBD2 | CASSPTTGGDTQYF | TGTGCCAGCAGTCCTACGACCGGGGGGGATACGCAGTATTTT